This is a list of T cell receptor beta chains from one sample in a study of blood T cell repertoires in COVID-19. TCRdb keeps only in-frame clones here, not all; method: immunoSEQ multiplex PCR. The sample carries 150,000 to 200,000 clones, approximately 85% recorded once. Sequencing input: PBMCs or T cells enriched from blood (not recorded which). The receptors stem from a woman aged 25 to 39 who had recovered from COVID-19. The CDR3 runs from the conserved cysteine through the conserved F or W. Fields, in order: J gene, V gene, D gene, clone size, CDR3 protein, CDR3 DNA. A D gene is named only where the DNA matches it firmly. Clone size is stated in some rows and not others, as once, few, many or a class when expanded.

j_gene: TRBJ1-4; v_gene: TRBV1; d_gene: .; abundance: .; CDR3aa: CTSSPGGYLEKLFF; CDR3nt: TGCACCAGCAGCCCGGGGGGATACCTTGAAAAACTGTTTTTT
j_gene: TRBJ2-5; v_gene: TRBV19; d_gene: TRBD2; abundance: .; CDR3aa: CASSMTSGIKETQYF; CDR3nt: TGTGCCAGTAGTATGACTAGCGGTATAAAAGAGACCCAGTACTTC
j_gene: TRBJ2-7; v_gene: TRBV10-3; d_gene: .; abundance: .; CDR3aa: CAISQGNVFSYEQYF; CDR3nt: TGTGCCATCAGTCAGGGGAACGTCTTTAGCTACGAGCAGTACTTC
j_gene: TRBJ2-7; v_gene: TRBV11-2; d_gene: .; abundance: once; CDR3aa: CASSPTSSHEQYF; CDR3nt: TGTGCCAGCAGCCCGACTAGTTCCCACGAGCAGTACTTC
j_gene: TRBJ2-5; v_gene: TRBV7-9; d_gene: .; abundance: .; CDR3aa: CASSLVWGRDSQETQYF; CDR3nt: TGTGCCAGCAGCTTAGTGTGGGGGCGAGATTCCCAAGAGACCCAGTACTTC
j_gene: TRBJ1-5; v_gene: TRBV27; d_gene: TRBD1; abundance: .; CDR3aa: CASSVGQGNQPQHF; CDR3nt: TGTGCCAGCAGTGTCGGACAGGGGAATCAGCCCCAGCATTTT
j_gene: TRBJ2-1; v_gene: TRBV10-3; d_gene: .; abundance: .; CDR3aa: CAISESAPPNNEQFF; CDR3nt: TGTGCCATCAGTGAGTCCGCCCCCCCTAACAATGAGCAGTTCTTC
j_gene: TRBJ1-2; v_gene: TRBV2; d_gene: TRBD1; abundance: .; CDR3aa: CASSRSPGQGYGYTF; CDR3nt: TGTGCCAGCAGTCGCTCACCGGGACAGGGCTATGGCTACACCTTC
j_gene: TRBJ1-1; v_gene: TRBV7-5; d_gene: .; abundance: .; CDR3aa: CARSFYRGNTEAFF; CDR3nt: TGTGCCAGAAGCTTCTACCGGGGGAACACTGAAGCTTTCTTT
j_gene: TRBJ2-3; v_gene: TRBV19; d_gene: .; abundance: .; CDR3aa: CASSPTSSTDTQYF; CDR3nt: TGTGCCAGTAGCCCTACTAGCTCCACAGATACGCAGTATTTT
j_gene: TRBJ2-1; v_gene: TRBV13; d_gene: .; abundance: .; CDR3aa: CASSPPLGNEQFF; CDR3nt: TGTGCCAGCAGCCCCCCCCTAGGCAATGAGCAGTTCTTC
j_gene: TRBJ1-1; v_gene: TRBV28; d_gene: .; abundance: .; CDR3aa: CASSQQGIAFF; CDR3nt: TGTGCCAGCAGCCAGCAGGGTATCGCTTTCTTT
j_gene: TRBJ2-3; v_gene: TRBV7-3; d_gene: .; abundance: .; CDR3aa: CASSLTGLSSGTRDTQYF; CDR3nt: TGTGCCAGCAGCTTAACCGGCCTCTCGAGCGGCACAAGAGATACGCAGTATTTT
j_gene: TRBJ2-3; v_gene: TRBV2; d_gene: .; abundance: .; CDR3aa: CASCAESDTQYF; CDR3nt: TGTGCCAGCTGCGCGGAGTCAGATACGCAGTATTTT
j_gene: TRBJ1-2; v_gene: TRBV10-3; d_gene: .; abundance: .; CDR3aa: CAISGPGEVDGYTF; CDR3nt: TGTGCCATCAGTGGCCCGGGAGAGGTGGATGGCTACACCTTC
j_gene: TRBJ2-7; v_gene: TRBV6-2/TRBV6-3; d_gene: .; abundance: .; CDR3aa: CASSYSMVVKRNEQYF; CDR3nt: TGTGCCAGCAGTTACTCGATGGTGGTGAAGAGGAACGAGCAGTACTTC